This TCR beta chain was captured in a study of blood T cell repertoires in COVID-19. Study in general: Spain, Italy and the United States supplied samples that represented acute and convalescent COVID-19. The analysed material was cDNA or gDNA that came from T cells, B-cell-depleted T cells, or PBMCs.

Germline V CDR1 and CDR2: MDHEN, SYDVKM. The J segment lost 4 bases and the V segment lost 7 bases, leaving 8 bases of the junction unmatched. The CDR3 extends over 15 amino acids. The data were produced by immunoSEQ multiplex PCR, yet TCRdb's version contains in-frame clones alone and is incomplete. The table shows fewer than 200,000 clones, with 80% to 85% occurring only once. The chain has TRBV28 and TRBJ1-5; 9 bases align to TRBD1. Sequenced sample: peripheral blood. The receptor's source is an older man with active or convalescent COVID-19. The CDR3 reads CASTLGDRVNQPQHF. CDR3 in DNA: TGTGCCAGCACCCTCGGGGACAGGGTTAATCAGCCCCAGCATTTT. Drawing the rest from reference TRBV28 and TRBJ1-5, the complete variable domain is DVKVTQSSRYLVKRTGEKVFLECVQDMDHENMFWYRQDPGLGLRLIYFSYDVKMKEKGDIPEGYSVSREKKERFSLILESASTNQTSMYLCASTLGDRVNQPQHFGDGTRLSIL.